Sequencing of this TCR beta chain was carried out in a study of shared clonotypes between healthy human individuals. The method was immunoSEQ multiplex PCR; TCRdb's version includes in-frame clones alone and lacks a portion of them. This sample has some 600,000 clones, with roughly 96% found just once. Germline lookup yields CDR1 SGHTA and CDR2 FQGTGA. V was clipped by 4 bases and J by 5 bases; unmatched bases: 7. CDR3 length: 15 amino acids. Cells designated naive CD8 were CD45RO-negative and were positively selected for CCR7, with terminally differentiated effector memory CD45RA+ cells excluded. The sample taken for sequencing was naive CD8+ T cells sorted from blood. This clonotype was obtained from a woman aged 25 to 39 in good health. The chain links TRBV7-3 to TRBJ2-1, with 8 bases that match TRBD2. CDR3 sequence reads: CASSSHSGTDNEQFF. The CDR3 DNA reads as TGTGCCAGCAGCTCACATAGCGGGACCGACAATGAGCAGTTCTTC.